This T cell receptor (beta chain) appears in the sequencing data of a study of human T cells and chemical hapten exposure. Each CDR3 protein gets one entry after TCRdb re-called the RACE reads with MiXCR. The sample contains fewer than 400,000 distinct CDR3 sequences, around 7% of which appear only once. Time point defined: patch test 1, 2 weeks after DPC sensitization. Regarding treatment: therapeutic diphenylcyclopropenone sensitization with weekly scalp DPC. The sample consisted of whole blood, taken in connection with sensitization to the hapten diphenylcyclopropenone (DPC). The source of this sequence is a woman between 18 and 30 years old with alopecia areata. Some clones in this sample may be carry-over from other donors' samples.

CDR3 nucleotides: TGCAGTGCTAGCGCAGCGGGAACCTACGAGCAGTACTTC. Its protein is CSASAAGTYEQYF. The chain has TRBV20-1 and TRBJ2-7; TRBD2 aligns across 7 bases. The V gene end was trimmed by 3 bases and the J gene end by 2 bases; junction bases not matched to a gene: 4. Looked up from germline, CDR1 is DFQATT and CDR2 is SNEGSKA (reference sequence). The CDR3 is 13 residues long.